One and the same sample provided the 20 T cell receptor beta chains below, sequenced in a study of cytomegalovirus exposure and HLA in healthy donors. PCR involved 60 Vbeta and 13 Jbeta primers. The method was immunoSEQ multiplex PCR; TCRdb's version includes in-frame clones alone and lacks a portion of them. The table for this sample gives more than 110,000 clones. The sample taken for sequencing was PBMCs. These receptors all stem from a middle-aged man in good health and CMV-seronegative.

V usage is TRBV21-1 and J usage is TRBJ2-7; the table gives TRBD1 as D, unverified against the DNA. TRBV21-1 is noted as a pseudogene. The CDR3 runs to 15 residues. The CDR3 coding sequence is TGTGCCAGCACCCCCGGGACAGGGGTTGTCTACGAGCAGTACTTC. It is translated as CASTPGTGVVYEQYF.

The V gene is TRBV4-3, the J gene TRBJ2-3; the match to TRBD2 covers 8 bases. CDR3 length equals 15 residues. CDR1 and CDR2 (germline): LGHNA, YSLEER. V was clipped by 0 bases and J by 6 bases; unmatched bases: 5. CDR3 sequence: CASSQELAGRDTQYF. In nucleotides, the CDR3 is TGCGCCAGCAGCCAAGAATTAGCGGGGCGCGATACGCAGTATTTT.

The J gene is TRBJ2-7, the V gene TRBV6-6; D call uncertain. The J call is doubtful: the DNA matches TRBJ2-5 better. The CDR3 is 14 amino acids. Germline V CDR1 and CDR2: MNHNY, SVGAGI (reference sequence). The CDR3 is CASSYSNREETQYF. CDR3 nucleotides: TGTGCCAGCAGTTACTCGAACAGAGAAGAGACCCAGTACTTC.

This chain connects TRBV5-4 to TRBJ2-5; D remains unclear. The CDR3 totals 13 residues. The V end was cut by 1 base, the J end by 1 base, with 5 bases between. Germline V lookup: CDR1 SGHNT, CDR2 YYREEE (reference sequence). CDR3 DNA sequence: TGTGCCAGCAGCTTGCACAGCCAAGAGACCCAGTACTTC. Its protein is CASSLHSQETQYF. Full variable domain (remainder filled in from reference TRBV5-4 and TRBJ2-5): ETGVTQSPTHLIKTRGQQVTLRCSSQSGHNTVSWYQQALGQGPQFIFQYYREEENGRGNFPPRFSGLQFPNYSSELNVNALELDDSALYLCASSLHSQETQYFGPGTRLLVL.

The chain recombines TRBV18 with TRBJ1-3; TRBD1 agrees at 7 bases. Germline V lookup: CDR1 KGHSH, CDR2 LQKENI. The V segment lost 4 bases and the J segment 2 bases; nucleotides outside the gene matches: 8. The CDR3 consists of 16 residues. CDR3 bases: TGTGCCAGCTCACGCGGCCTGACAGGGACTGGAAACACCATATATTTT. Encoded protein: CASSRGLTGTGNTIYF.

The rearrangement uses TRBV5-1 and TRBJ2-1; 9 positions agree with TRBD1. The CDR3 spans 16 residues. Germline V gene lookup returns CDR1 SGHRS and CDR2 YFSETQ. V shed 0 bases, J shed 5 bases, and the junction held 6 bases outside the gene matches. The CDR3 here is CASSLALGQGNNEQFF. The CDR3, as DNA: TGCGCCAGCAGCTTGGCCCTAGGACAGGGGAACAATGAGCAGTTCTTC. The full variable domain, with the rest looked up from reference TRBV5-1 and TRBJ2-1, is KAGVTQTPRYLIKTRGQQVTLSCSPISGHRSVSWYQQTPGQGLQFLFEYFSETQRNKGNFPGRFSGRQFSNSRSEMNVSTLELGDSALYLCASSLALGQGNNEQFFGPGTRLTVL.

The V call is TRBV6-4, the J call TRBJ1-1; D remains unclear. V shed 4 bases and J shed 5 bases, with 14 bases lying between them. Germline CDR1 is MRHNA and CDR2 is SNTAGT. CDR3 length: 14 residues. This CDR3 is CASSAGEDGTEAFF. The DNA of the CDR3 is TGTGCCAGCAGTGCCGGGGAGGATGGGACTGAAGCTTTCTTT.

The rearrangement links TRBV5-1 to TRBJ1-6; a weak D match, TRBD1 (5 bases). Germline V gene sequence: CDR1 SGHRS, CDR2 YFSETQ. V was clipped by 0 bases and J by 9 bases, with 10 bases between them. The CDR3 extends over 14 amino acids. The CDR3: CASSLAGLGSPLHF. In DNA, the CDR3 is TGCGCCAGCAGCTTGGCAGGGCTGGGTTCACCCCTCCACTTT. The full variable domain, its missing parts supplied by reference TRBV5-1 and TRBJ1-6, is KAGVTQTPRYLIKTRGQQVTLSCSPISGHRSVSWYQQTPGQGLQFLFEYFSETQRNKGNFPGRFSGRQFSNSRSEMNVSTLELGDSALYLCASSLAGLGSPLHFGNGTRLTVT.

This sequence joins TRBV27 and TRBJ2-7, with 10 nucleotides matching TRBD2. The CDR3 runs 17 residues. Germline CDR1 reads MNHEY; CDR2 reads SMNVEV (reference sequence). V was clipped by 5 bases and J by 1 base; unmatched bases: 11. CDR3 DNA: TGTGCCAGCAGTCAAACTAGCGGGGTGTTTTGGTCCTACGAGCAGTACTTC. As protein: CASSQTSGVFWSYEQYF.

The rearrangement joins TRBV28 to TRBJ2-7; 10 positions match TRBD1. Germline CDR1 MDHEN, CDR2 SYDVKM. V lost 6 bases to trimming and J lost 1 base; unmatched junction nucleotides: 9. The CDR3 sequence is 16 residues long. This CDR3 reads CASSPTPGQGSYEQYF. The CDR3 DNA reads as TGTGCCAGCAGCCCCACCCCGGGACAGGGGTCCTACGAGCAGTACTTC.

The chain employs TRBV4-2 and TRBJ2-1; 7 positions match TRBD2. The length of the CDR3 is 15 residues. Per the germline V gene, CDR1 is LGHNA and CDR2 is YNFKEQ. V dropped 4 bases and J dropped 3; count of bases not matched to a gene: 6. For the CDR3, the DNA is TGTGCCAGCAGCCCGAGCGGGAACAACTACAATGAGCAGTTCTTC. This sequence encodes CASSPSGNNYNEQFF.

The rearrangement links TRBV4-1 to TRBJ2-7, with D tentatively TRBD2 (6 bases). CDR3 length equals 15 residues. Germline-derived CDR1 and CDR2 are MGHRA and YSYEKL. Trimming removed 3 bases at V and 3 bases at J, with 15 bases between. The CDR3 sequence is CASSQSRTEGYEQYF. The CDR3 bases are TGCGCCAGCAGCCAGAGCCGAACGGAGGGCTACGAGCAGTACTTC.

The rearrangement uses TRBV5-4 and TRBJ2-2; D gene uncertain. Germline V lookup: CDR1 SGHNT, CDR2 YYREEE (reference sequence). V was trimmed by 2 bases and J by 3 bases, leaving 14 bases between them. The CDR3 runs 16 residues. The CDR3 here is CASSFQGDFYTGELFF. The CDR3 DNA sequence: TGTGCCAGCAGCTTCCAAGGAGACTTTTACACCGGGGAGCTGTTTTTT.

The rearrangement links TRBV6-1 to TRBJ2-1, with a tentative D call TRBD2 (5 bases). The CDR3 covers 13 residues. From germline, CDR1 is MNHNS and CDR2 SASEGT. The V end lost 0 bases, the J end lost 9 bases, and 9 bases lay between the germline ends. The CDR3 loop reads CASSEADAGEQFF. The CDR3 bases are TGTGCCAGCAGTGAAGCGGACGCGGGTGAGCAGTTCTTC.

The chain couples TRBV6-1 to TRBJ2-7, with a possible D match to TRBD2 (6 bases). Trimming took off 0 bases at V and 7 bases at J, with 22 bases between the two ends. The CDR3 is 17 residues long. Germline CDR1 and CDR2: MNHNS and SASEGT. The CDR3 loop reads CASSEAHSKLAGGEQYF. CDR3 in DNA: TGTGCCAGCAGTGAAGCACATAGTAAGCTAGCTGGGGGGGAGCAGTACTTC.

In DNA form, the CDR3 reads TGTGCCAGCACCCCTGGGAGTCCCTACAATGAGCAGTTCTTC. Translation: CASTPGSPYNEQFF. The chain is built from TRBV7-9 and TRBJ2-1; D possibly corresponds to TRBD2 (5 bases). Germline loops: CDR1 SEHNR, CDR2 FQNEAQ (reference sequence). Trimming cost V 7 bases and J 2 bases, with 12 bases left between them. The CDR3 spans 14 residues.

The chain links TRBV27 to TRBJ1-5; no clear D gene. V lost 4 bases and J 5 bases, leaving 18 bases between the germline ends. This CDR3 comprises 16 residues. Germline-derived CDR1 and CDR2 are MNHEY and SMNVEV (reference sequence). The CDR3 bases are TGTGCCAGCAGTTCAACGGGCGGAGGGTGGGATCAGCCCCAGCATTTT. It is translated as CASSSTGGGWDQPQHF.

The V gene is TRBV5-1, the J gene TRBJ1-1; the match to TRBD1 covers 7 bases. Germline V gene sequence: CDR1 SGHRS, CDR2 YFSETQ. V was clipped by 0 bases and J by 6 bases; unmatched bases: 5. The CDR3 sequence is 14 residues long. CDR3 region: CASSLGQGFSEAFF. CDR3 coding DNA: TGCGCCAGCAGCTTGGGACAGGGCTTCTCTGAAGCTTTCTTT.

The chain joins TRBV11-2 to TRBJ2-7, with unresolved D. CDR3 length: 12 residues. Trimming shortened V by 1 base and J by 2 bases, and 3 bases separated the two germline ends. Germline CDR1 and CDR2: SGHAT and FQNNGV. CDR3 protein: CASSLVTYEQYF. The CDR3 region has the DNA TGTGCCAGCAGCTTAGTAACCTACGAGCAGTACTTC.

V gene TRBV6-5 combines with J gene TRBJ2-3, with 10 bases identical to TRBD1. CDR1 MNHEY and CDR2 SVGAGI come from the germline V gene. The CDR3 is 14 residues long. The V gene end was trimmed by 6 bases and the J gene end by 3 bases; junction bases not matched to a gene: 3. CDR3 nucleotides: TGTGCCAGCAGGGGACAGGGGTTGACAGATACGCAGTATTTT. It translates to CASRGQGLTDTQYF.